These 21 T cell receptor beta chains share one sample of origin, sequenced in a study of cytomegalovirus exposure and HLA in healthy donors. Primers: 60 Vbeta forward and 13 Jbeta reverse. Repertoires were generated with immunoSEQ multiplex PCR, while TCRdb's copy carries only in-frame clones and drops some. Among 35,000 to 50,000 clones listed, roughly 60% were seen once. Sequencing was carried out using PBMCs. The receptors here all came from a human donor in good health.

This chain connects TRBV2 to TRBJ1-2; TRBD1 agrees at 8 bases. The V gene end was trimmed by 6 bases and the J gene end by 4 bases; junction bases not matched to a gene: 7. CDR1 is SNHLY and CDR2 is FYNNEI in the germline V gene. There are 14 residues in the CDR3. CDR3 nucleotide sequence: TGTGCCAGCAGGGCAACAGGGGGAGGCTATGGCTACACCTTC. This gives the protein CASRATGGGYGYTF.

The chain uses TRBV5-1 and TRBJ2-7; 10 bases fit TRBD1. CDR1 is SGHRS and CDR2 is YFSETQ in the germline V gene. CDR3 length: 14 residues. The junction had 4 bases not matched to a gene; V was cut back by 4 bases and J by 3 bases. CDR3 bases: TGCGCCAGCAGCACGGACAGGGGGTACTACGAGCAGTACTTC. Residues: CASSTDRGYYEQYF.

This clone was seen more than once but under ten times. The chain is built from TRBV5-1 and TRBJ1-1; D gene uncertain. Trimming stripped 0 bases from V and 5 bases from J, with 8 bases between. Germline loops: CDR1 SGHRS, CDR2 YFSETQ. CDR3 size: 13 residues. The CDR3 region is CASSLGARTEAFF. The CDR3 region has the DNA TGCGCCAGCAGCTTGGGAGCGCGTACTGAAGCTTTCTTT.

The chain uses TRBV7-9 and TRBJ2-5; maybe TRBD2 (6 bases). Trimming took 4 bases from V and 0 from J, leaving 9 bases between them. In germline, CDR1 is SEHNR, CDR2 FQNEAQ (reference sequence). The CDR3 extends over 14 amino acids. CDR3 in DNA: TGTGCCAGCAGCTCGGGACTGAACCAAGAGACCCAGTACTTC. Protein product: CASSSGLNQETQYF.

In its sample, this clone was seen a few times. V and J are TRBV30 and TRBJ1-3; D not resolved. The CDR3 consists of 14 residues. In germline, CDR1 is GTSNPN, CDR2 SVGIG (reference sequence). Trimming took off 8 bases at V and 0 bases at J, with 14 bases between the two ends. CDR3 sequence reads: CAIGETFSGNTIYF. Here the CDR3 DNA reads TGTGCCATCGGAGAGACGTTCTCTGGAAACACCATATATTTT. Full variable domain (missing parts from reference TRBV30 and TRBJ1-3): SQTIHQWPATLVQPVGSPLSLECTVEGTSNPNLYWYRQAAGRGLQLLFYSVGIGQISSEVPQNLSASRPQDRQFILSSKKLLLSDSGFYLCAIGETFSGNTIYFGEGSWLTVV.

V gene TRBV11-2 combines with J gene TRBJ2-7; perhaps TRBD2 as D (6 bases). CDR1 and CDR2 from the germline V gene are SGHAT and FQNNGV. Trimming removed 6 bases from V and 6 bases from J, with 21 bases in between. This CDR3 spans 15 amino acids. The CDR3 nucleotides read TGTGCCAGCAGGCGTCCCGGGACTCGTAGACCCGAGCAGTACTTC. Its protein product is CASRRPGTRRPEQYF. Full variable domain (remainder filled in from reference TRBV11-2 and TRBJ2-7): EAGVAQSPRYKIIEKRQSVAFWCNPISGHATLYWYQQILGQGPKLLIQFQNNGVVDDSQLPKDRFSAERLKGVDSTLKIQPAKLEDSAVYLCASRRPGTRRPEQYFGPGTRLTVT.

V is TRBV30 and J is TRBJ2-6, with D unclear. The CDR3 runs to 17 residues. From germline, CDR1 is GTSNPN and CDR2 SVGIG (reference sequence). V lost 2 bases and J lost 0, with 14 bases in between. CDR3 in amino acids: CAWSSGRYYSGANVLTF. In nucleotides, the CDR3 is TGTGCCTGGAGTTCCGGCAGATACTACTCTGGGGCCAACGTCCTGACTTTC.

The gene calls are TRBV27 and TRBJ1-6, with D possibly matching TRBD1 (5 bases). Germline CDR1 MNHEY, CDR2 SMNVEV (reference sequence). The CDR3 is 15 residues long. V lost 6 bases and J 6 bases, leaving 15 bases between the germline ends. The CDR3 spells CASRVVGQSNSPLHF. CDR3 nucleotides: TGTGCCAGCAGGGTTGTGGGGCAGAGTAATTCACCCCTCCACTTT.

The V call is TRBV25-1, the J call TRBJ1-1, with D hard to call. This CDR3 has 14 residues. Trimming cost V 1 base and J 8 bases, with 14 bases left between them. Germline V gene lookup returns CDR1 MGHDK and CDR2 SYGVNS. The CDR3 region is CASSELGGQTEAFF. For the CDR3, the DNA is TGTGCCAGCAGTGAATTAGGAGGCCAGACCGAAGCTTTCTTT.

This chain's CDR3 is CSVEDRVGVSDTQYF. DNA for the CDR3: TGCAGCGTTGAAGATCGGGTCGGGGTCTCAGATACGCAGTATTTT. V and J are TRBV29-1 and TRBJ2-3, with D possibly matching TRBD2 (5 bases). CDR1 SQVTM and CDR2 ANQGSEA come from the germline V gene. The CDR3 covers 15 residues. The V gene lost 0 bases and the J gene lost 4 bases, with 14 bases spanning the gap.

The rearrangement links TRBV7-2 to TRBJ1-2, with TRBD1 as a possible D gene (5 bases). The V gene's germline CDR1 is SGHTA and CDR2 FQGNSA. V lost 5 bases, J lost 4 bases, and 11 bases lay in between. CDR3 length: 13 residues. CDR3 DNA sequence: TGTGCCAGCAGCCTAGGGACTTTCTATGGCTACACCTTC. This encodes CASSLGTFYGYTF. Drawing the rest from reference TRBV7-2 and TRBJ1-2, the complete variable domain is GAGVSQSPSNKVTEKGKDVELRCDPISGHTALYWYRQSLGQGLEFLIYFQGNSAPDKSGLPSDRFSAERTGGSVSTLTIQRTQQEDSAVYLCASSLGTFYGYTFGSGTRLTVV.

The chain recombines TRBV7-2 with TRBJ1-5, with TRBD1 matching over 8 bases. The CDR3 is 14 residues long. Germline CDR1 and CDR2: SGHTA and FQGNSA. Trimming cost V 5 bases and J 2 bases; bases outside gene matches: 2. This chain's CDR3 is CASSPTGGNQPQHF. The CDR3 DNA is TGTGCCAGCAGCCCGACAGGGGGCAATCAGCCCCAGCATTTT. Together with reference TRBV7-2 and TRBJ1-5, the CDR3 gives the full variable domain: GAGVSQSPSNKVTEKGKDVELRCDPISGHTALYWYRQSLGQGLEFLIYFQGNSAPDKSGLPSDRFSAERTGGSVSTLTIQRTQQEDSAVYLCASSPTGGNQPQHFGDGTRLSIL.

The chain has TRBV6-5 and TRBJ1-2, with 9 nucleotides matching TRBD1. The CDR3 sequence is 15 residues long. Germline CDR1 and CDR2: MNHEY and SVGAGI. V lost 1 base and J lost 4; bases outside the gene matches: 4. CDR3 sequence reads: CASSYYATGGYGYTF. DNA of the CDR3: TGTGCCAGCAGTTACTATGCGACAGGGGGCTATGGCTACACCTTC.

The chain combines TRBV6-5 with TRBJ2-7; D is undetermined. CDR1 and CDR2 from the germline V gene are MNHEY and SVGAGI. V lost 0 bases and J 2 bases, leaving 14 bases between the germline ends. This CDR3 comprises 16 residues. CDR3: CASSYSIGSPPYEQYF. The CDR3 region has the DNA TGTGCCAGCAGTTACTCGATCGGGTCCCCTCCCTACGAGCAGTACTTC.

This chain links TRBV7-2 with TRBJ2-3, with TRBD2 matching 11 bases. V lost 1 base, J lost 2 bases, and 2 bases stayed unmatched. CDR1 is SGHTA and CDR2 is FQGNSA in the germline V gene. This CDR3 is 16 amino acids long. The CDR3 DNA sequence: TGTGCCAGCAGCTTAGGACTAGCGGGGTACACAGATACGCAGTATTTT. Amino acid sequence: CASSLGLAGYTDTQYF.

The chain uses TRBV4-2 and TRBJ1-2; 8 bases map to TRBD1. Looked up from germline, CDR1 is LGHNA and CDR2 is YNFKEQ. The CDR3 length is 16 residues. V gave up 3 bases and J gave up 3 bases; unmatched junction bases: 9. The CDR3 DNA reads as TGTGCCAGCAGCCACCACCGACAGGGGAGGGACTATGGCTACACCTTC. Translation gives CASSHHRQGRDYGYTF.

This clone has only one observation. The rearrangement uses TRBV18 and TRBJ2-5, with 7 nucleotides matching TRBD2. V lost 2 bases to trimming and J lost 5 bases; unmatched junction nucleotides: 5. CDR1 and CDR2 from the germline V gene are KGHSH and LQKENI. This CDR3 region has 14 residues. Here the CDR3 reads CASSPVQTSETQYF. CDR3 DNA: TGTGCCAGCTCACCAGTGCAGACTAGCGAGACCCAGTACTTC.

This clone has just a few counts. The J gene is TRBJ2-3, the V gene TRBV5-1, with 10 bases lining up with TRBD2. The CDR3 is made up of 18 amino acids. Germline assignment: CDR1 SGHRS and CDR2 YFSETQ. V lost 4 bases and J lost 4; bases outside the gene matches: 15. This CDR3 reads CASSTSPFSGGLPDTQYF. CDR3 DNA sequence: TGCGCCAGCAGCACTAGCCCCTTTAGCGGGGGGCTCCCAGATACGCAGTATTTT.

The chain uses TRBV15 and TRBJ1-4; no definite D call. Germline CDR1 reads LNHNV; CDR2 reads YYDKDF (reference sequence). The CDR3 is 13 amino acids. Trimming removed 0 bases from V and 7 bases from J, with 6 bases in between. The CDR3 DNA follows: TGTGCCACCAGCAGAGATGGGAGTGAAAAACTGTTTTTT. Residues: CATSRDGSEKLFF.

The chain employs TRBV5-6 and TRBJ1-6, with TRBD1 matching over 7 bases. CDR3 length equals 16 residues. CDR1 and CDR2 from the germline V gene are SGHDT and YYEEEE. V was clipped by 2 bases and J by 6 bases; unmatched bases: 8. The CDR3 protein is CASSFLGGQTNSPLHF. The CDR3 region has the DNA TGTGCCAGCAGCTTTCTTGGGGGACAGACTAATTCACCCCTCCACTTT.

The chain is built from TRBV29-1 and TRBJ1-1; D perhaps matches TRBD1 (5 bases). The CDR3 is 15 amino acids. Germline CDR1 SQVTM, CDR2 ANQGSEA. Trimming took 6 bases from V and 4 from J, leaving 21 bases between them. CDR3 coding DNA: TGCAGCGTCTCCTCCCCCCGGGGGTTGGCCACTGAAGCTTTCTTT. Translated: CSVSSPRGLATEAFF.